A single sample is the source of the 22 T cell receptor beta chains below, sequenced in a study of control samples from healthy donors and cancer patients. TCRdb keeps only in-frame clones here, not all; method: immunoSEQ multiplex PCR. The sample has fewer than 30,000 clones; approximately 85% are singletons. The material sequenced was PBMCs. The receptors originated from a woman aged 55-69 years with head and neck cancer.

The CDR3 region is CASSHRDAYTF. The CDR3 coding sequence is TGCGCCAGCAGCCACAGGGATGCCTACACCTTC. The V and J genes are TRBV5-1 and TRBJ1-2; tentatively, D is TRBD1 (6 bases). Trimming stripped 4 bases from V and 10 bases from J, with 11 bases between. Germline V gene sequence: CDR1 SGHRS, CDR2 YFSETQ. CDR3 size: 11 residues.

This chain links TRBV5-8 with TRBJ2-3; D is ambiguous. Germline V lookup: CDR1 SGHTS, CDR2 YDEGEE. The CDR3 loop spans 14 amino acids. V was pared by 4 bases and J by 0 bases, with 9 bases between. CDR3 sequence: CASSPWVSTDTQYF. The CDR3 region has the DNA TGTGCCAGCAGCCCATGGGTTAGCACAGATACGCAGTATTTT.

The chain joins TRBV27 to TRBJ1-1; D is possibly TRBD1 (6 bases). The germline gives CDR1 MNHEY, CDR2 SMNVEV (reference sequence). The CDR3 loop spans 15 amino acids. V shed 6 bases and J shed 4 bases, with 18 bases lying between them. CDR3 sequence: CASSPDSGGFTEAFF. CDR3 bases: TGTGCCAGCAGCCCGGACAGCGGGGGGTTCACTGAAGCTTTCTTT.

The V call is TRBV27, the J call TRBJ1-1; D not certain. CDR1 MNHEY and CDR2 SMNVEV come from the germline V gene (reference sequence). V lost 3 bases and J lost 5, with 10 bases in between. There are 13 residues in the CDR3. The chain's CDR3 is CASSFTSGTEAFF. CDR3 bases: TGTGCCAGCAGTTTTACCTCGGGGACTGAAGCTTTCTTT.

This clone showed up just a few times. The V gene is TRBV19, the J gene TRBJ1-3; unclear D gene. Germline assignment: CDR1 LNHDA and CDR2 SQIVND (reference sequence). The length of the CDR3 is 14 residues. V lost 3 bases and J lost 4, with 10 bases in between. The chain's CDR3 is CASSILGGGNTIYF. The CDR3 nucleotides read TGTGCCAGTAGTATCCTCGGTGGAGGAAACACCATATATTTT.

This chain joins TRBV6-5 and TRBJ2-7; tentative D call: TRBD2 (7 bases). The CDR3 extends over 15 amino acids. Germline lookup yields CDR1 MNHEY and CDR2 SVGAGI. Between the trimmed V and J ends, which lost 2 bases and 4 bases, there was a span of 15 bases. CDR3 protein: CASSYLSGQGYEQYF. In nucleotides, the CDR3 is TGTGCCAGCAGTTACCTTAGCGGGCAGGGGTACGAGCAGTACTTC.

In this sample, this clone turned up a few times. The chain uses TRBV7-2 and TRBJ1-2; maybe TRBD1 (5 bases). The CDR3 extends over 13 amino acids. Germline V gene data show CDR1 as SGHTA and CDR2 as FQGNSA. Trimming stripped 3 bases from V and 2 bases from J, with 7 bases between. The CDR3 coding sequence is TGTGCCAGCAGCTTTGACAGCAACTATGGCTACACCTTC. This sequence encodes CASSFDSNYGYTF.

V gene TRBV7-3 combines with J gene TRBJ2-2; 8 bases align to TRBD2. CDR1 is SGHTA, CDR2 FQGTGA, per germline. The CDR3 is made up of 15 amino acids. The V and J ends lost 5 bases and 3 bases, in that order; junction bases with no gene match: 5. Here the CDR3 reads CASSHGGGYTGELFF. As DNA, the CDR3 is TGTGCCAGCAGCCATGGCGGGGGGTACACCGGGGAGCTGTTTTTT.

As to this clone: Mismatch with germline at one junction end may stem from a read error. The V and J genes are TRBV12-3 or TRBV12-4 and TRBJ1-5; D gene uncertain. This CDR3 region has 13 residues. For the CDR3, the DNA is TGTGCCAGCAGTTTGACAAGCAACCAGCCCCAGCATTTT. The encoded protein is CASSLTSNQPQHF.

The chain carries TRBV30 and TRBJ1-4; tentative D call: TRBD1 (5 bases). This CDR3 comprises 14 residues. CDR1 is GTSNPN and CDR2 is SVGIG in the germline V gene (reference sequence). Trimming removed 5 bases from V and 5 bases from J, with 15 bases in between. This CDR3 is CAWSSGVSNEKLFF. The DNA of the CDR3 is TGTGCCTGGTCCTCGGGGGTCTCGAATGAAAAACTGTTTTTT.

The chain has TRBV12-3 or TRBV12-4 and TRBJ1-2; TRBD1 matches at 9 bases. Losses at the gene ends were 8 bases for V and 5 bases for J; bases not matched to a gene: 3. The CDR3 covers 12 residues. CDR3 residues: CASGGTGYGYTF. The CDR3 DNA sequence: TGTGCCAGCGGAGGGACAGGGTATGGCTACACCTTC.

The CDR3 loop is CASSNPLFGTGELFF. In DNA, the CDR3 is TGTGCCAGCTCGAACCCTTTATTTGGCACCGGGGAGCTGTTTTTT. The chain carries TRBV25-1 and TRBJ2-2, with D uncertain. The germline V and J ends were trimmed by 8 bases and 4 bases, with 17 bases remaining between them. The germline gives CDR1 MGHDK, CDR2 SYGVNS. The CDR3 covers 15 residues.

This clone was picked up one time. The genes are TRBV7-2 and TRBJ1-2; TRBD1 might be the D (5 bases). The CDR3 is 14 residues long. The V end lost 6 bases, the J end lost 3 bases, and 14 bases lay between the germline ends. From germline, CDR1 is SGHTA and CDR2 FQGNSA. The CDR3 reads CASRLLREDYGYTF. The CDR3 DNA follows: TGTGCCAGCAGACTGCTCAGGGAGGACTATGGCTACACCTTC.

J is TRBJ2-1 and V is TRBV30, with 8 nucleotides matching TRBD2. V shed 2 bases, J shed 4 bases, and the junction held 4 bases outside the gene matches. The CDR3 extends over 14 amino acids. The germline V gene encodes CDR1 GTSNPN and CDR2 SVGIG (reference sequence). The CDR3 region has the DNA TGTGCCTGGAGTCCCGGGACTAGTTACAATGAGCAGTTCTTC. Its translation: CAWSPGTSYNEQFF.

The V call is TRBV6-4, the J call TRBJ2-1; 11 bases are a match to TRBD1. CDR1 is MRHNA and CDR2 is SNTAGT in the germline V gene. Trimming took 6 bases from V and 9 from J; bases not matched to a gene: 4. The CDR3 extends over 13 amino acids. CDR3 loop: CASRGQGAGEQFF. CDR3 nucleotides: TGTGCCAGCAGAGGACAGGGGGCAGGTGAGCAGTTCTTC.

The rearrangement links TRBV7-2 to TRBJ1-2; TRBD1 agrees at 7 bases. The V gene end was trimmed by 2 bases and the J gene end by 4 bases; junction bases not matched to a gene: 1. The CDR3 is made up of 13 amino acids. Germline loops: CDR1 SGHTA, CDR2 FQGNSA. DNA of the CDR3: TGTGCCAGCAGCTTAACAGGGGCCTATGGCTACACCTTC. Translation gives CASSLTGAYGYTF. The variable domain in full, with the rest retrieved from reference TRBV7-2 and TRBJ1-2, is GAGVSQSPSNKVTEKGKDVELRCDPISGHTALYWYRQSLGQGLEFLIYFQGNSAPDKSGLPSDRFSAERTGGSVSTLTIQRTQQEDSAVYLCASSLTGAYGYTFGSGTRLTVV.

The J gene is TRBJ2-2, the V gene TRBV7-9; TRBD1 agrees at 8 bases. After removal of 7 bases from V and 3 bases from J, the junction contained 7 bases not matched to a gene. This CDR3 is 15 amino acids long. Germline values: CDR1 SEHNR, CDR2 FQNEAQ (reference sequence). CDR3 sequence: CASIGQGGYTGELFF. The CDR3 DNA is TGTGCCAGCATAGGACAGGGAGGATACACCGGGGAGCTGTTTTTT.

The V gene is TRBV2, the J gene TRBJ2-3, with D maybe TRBD2 (5 bases). CDR1 is SNHLY and CDR2 is FYNNEI in the germline V gene. This CDR3 has 14 amino acids. Trimming pared 6 bases from V and 5 bases from J, leaving 15 bases between. The CDR3 loop reads CASRNPSREDTQYF. The CDR3 DNA reads TGTGCCAGCAGGAACCCTAGCCGGGAAGATACGCAGTATTTT.

The chain employs TRBV30 and TRBJ1-1; D might be TRBD1 (5 bases). V was cut by 8 bases and J by 1 base, with 11 bases left in between. CDR3 length: 12 residues. Germline V gene data show CDR1 as GTSNPN and CDR2 as SVGIG (reference sequence). The CDR3 spells CAREGTNTEAFF. As DNA, the CDR3 is TGTGCCCGGGAGGGGACGAACACTGAAGCTTTCTTT.

The V gene is TRBV20-1, the J gene TRBJ2-3; D not resolved. Germline CDR1 DFQATT, CDR2 SNEGSKA (reference sequence). The CDR3 spans 11 residues. V was trimmed by 4 bases and J by 6 bases, leaving 8 bases between them. In nucleotides, the CDR3 is TGCAGTGCTAACCTTGAGGATACGCAGTATTTT. Protein sequence: CSANLEDTQYF.

The V and J genes are TRBV7-2 and TRBJ2-7; the D gene is possibly TRBD2 (6 bases). This CDR3 is 13 amino acids long. Trimming cost V 1 base and J 6 bases, with 10 bases left between them. Germline loops: CDR1 SGHTA, CDR2 FQGNSA. CDR3 DNA sequence: TGTGCCAGCAGCTTAGGGCCCGGGGGCGAGCAGTACTTC. Protein: CASSLGPGGEQYF.

The chain joins TRBV4-1 to TRBJ1-2; 11 nucleotides align to TRBD1. V lost 0 bases and J lost 6; bases outside the gene matches: 9. The CDR3 has 17 residues. The germline gives CDR1 MGHRA, CDR2 YSYEKL. The DNA of the CDR3 is TGCGCCAGCAGCCAAGATCCGGGACAGGGGGGGTTTGATGGCTACACCTTC. Translating it yields CASSQDPGQGGFDGYTF.